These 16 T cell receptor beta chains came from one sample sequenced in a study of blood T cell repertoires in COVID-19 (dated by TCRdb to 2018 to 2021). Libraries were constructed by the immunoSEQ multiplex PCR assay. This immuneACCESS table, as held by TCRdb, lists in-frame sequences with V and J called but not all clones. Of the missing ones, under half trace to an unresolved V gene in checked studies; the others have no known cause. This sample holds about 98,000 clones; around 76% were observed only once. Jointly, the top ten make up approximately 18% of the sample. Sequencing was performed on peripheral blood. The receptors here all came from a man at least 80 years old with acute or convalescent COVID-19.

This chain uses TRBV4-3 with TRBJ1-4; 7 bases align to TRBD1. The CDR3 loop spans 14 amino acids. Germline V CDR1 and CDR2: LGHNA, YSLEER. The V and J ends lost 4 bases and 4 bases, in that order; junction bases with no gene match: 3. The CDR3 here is CASSPGQFNEKLFF. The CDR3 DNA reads TGCGCCAGCAGCCCGGGACAGTTTAATGAAAAACTGTTTTTT.

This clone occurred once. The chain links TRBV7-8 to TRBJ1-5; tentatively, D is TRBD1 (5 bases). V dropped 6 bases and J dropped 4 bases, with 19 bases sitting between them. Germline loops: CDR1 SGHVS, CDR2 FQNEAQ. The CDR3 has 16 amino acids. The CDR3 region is CASRQEGTLSNQPQHF. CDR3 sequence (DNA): TGTGCCAGCAGGCAAGAGGGGACTTTATCAAATCAGCCCCAGCATTTT.

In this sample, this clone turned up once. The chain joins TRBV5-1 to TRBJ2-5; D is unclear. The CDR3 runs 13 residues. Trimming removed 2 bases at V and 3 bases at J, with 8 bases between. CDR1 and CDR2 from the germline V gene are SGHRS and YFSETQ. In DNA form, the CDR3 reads TGCGCCAGCAGCTTCAACAGCAAAGAGACCCAGTACTTC. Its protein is CASSFNSKETQYF.

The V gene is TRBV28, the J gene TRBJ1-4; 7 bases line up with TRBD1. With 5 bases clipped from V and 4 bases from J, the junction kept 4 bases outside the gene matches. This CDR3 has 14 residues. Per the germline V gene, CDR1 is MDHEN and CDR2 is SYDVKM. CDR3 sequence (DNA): TGTGCCAGCAGTCTCGACAGGGTTAATGAAAAACTGTTTTTT. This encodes CASSLDRVNEKLFF.

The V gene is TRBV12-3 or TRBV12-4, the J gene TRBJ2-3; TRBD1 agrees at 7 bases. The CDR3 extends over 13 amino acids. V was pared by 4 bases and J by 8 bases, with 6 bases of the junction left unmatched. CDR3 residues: CASSSTGRGTQYF. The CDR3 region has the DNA TGTGCCAGCAGTTCGACAGGGAGAGGTACGCAGTATTTT.

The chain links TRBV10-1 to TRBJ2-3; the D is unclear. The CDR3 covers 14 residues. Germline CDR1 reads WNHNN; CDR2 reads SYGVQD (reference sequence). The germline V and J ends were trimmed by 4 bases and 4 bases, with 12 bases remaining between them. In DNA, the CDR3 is TGCGCCAGCAGTGGCCCAAAAGAGGCAGATACGCAGTATTTT. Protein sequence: CASSGPKEADTQYF.

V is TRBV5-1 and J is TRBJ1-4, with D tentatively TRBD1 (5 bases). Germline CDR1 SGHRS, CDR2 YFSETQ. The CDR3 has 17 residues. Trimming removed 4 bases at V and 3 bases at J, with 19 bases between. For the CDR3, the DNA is TGCGCCAGCAGCATCCAGGGCCGTTTTTTAGCTAATGAAAAACTGTTTTTT. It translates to CASSIQGRFLANEKLFF.

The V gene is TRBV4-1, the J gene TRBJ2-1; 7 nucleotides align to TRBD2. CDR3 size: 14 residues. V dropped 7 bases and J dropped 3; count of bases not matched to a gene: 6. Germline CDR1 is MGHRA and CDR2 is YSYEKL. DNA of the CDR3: TGCGCCAGCAAACCTAGCGGTTACTACAATGAGCAGTTCTTC. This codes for CASKPSGYYNEQFF.

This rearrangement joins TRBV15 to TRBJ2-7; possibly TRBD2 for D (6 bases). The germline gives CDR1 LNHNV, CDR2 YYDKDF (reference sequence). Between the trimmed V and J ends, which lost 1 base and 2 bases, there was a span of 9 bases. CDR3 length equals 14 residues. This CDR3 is CATSRARGAYEQYF. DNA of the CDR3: TGTGCCACCAGCAGAGCGCGGGGTGCCTACGAGCAGTACTTC.

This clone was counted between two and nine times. CDR3 sequence: CASSPAGYNEQFF. The DNA for the CDR3 is TGTGCCAGCAGCCCAGCAGGCTACAATGAGCAGTTCTTC. The rearrangement links TRBV7-9 to TRBJ2-1; D gene uncertain. V was clipped by 5 bases and J by 3 bases, with 8 bases between them. The CDR3 has 13 residues. Per germline, CDR1 SEHNR and CDR2 FQNEAQ (reference sequence).

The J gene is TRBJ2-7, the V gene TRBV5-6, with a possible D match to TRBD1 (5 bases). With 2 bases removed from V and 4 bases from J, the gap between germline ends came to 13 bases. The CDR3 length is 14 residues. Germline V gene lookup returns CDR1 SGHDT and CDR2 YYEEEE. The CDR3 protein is CASSLVGRAYEQYF. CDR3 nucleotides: TGTGCCAGCAGCTTAGTCGGCAGGGCGTACGAGCAGTACTTC.

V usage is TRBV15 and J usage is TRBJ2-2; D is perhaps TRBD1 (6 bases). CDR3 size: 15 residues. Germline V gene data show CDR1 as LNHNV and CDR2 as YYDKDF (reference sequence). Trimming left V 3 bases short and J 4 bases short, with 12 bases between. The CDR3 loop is CATSRGQGSTGELFF. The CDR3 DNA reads TGTGCCACCAGCAGGGGGCAGGGGAGCACCGGGGAGCTGTTTTTT.

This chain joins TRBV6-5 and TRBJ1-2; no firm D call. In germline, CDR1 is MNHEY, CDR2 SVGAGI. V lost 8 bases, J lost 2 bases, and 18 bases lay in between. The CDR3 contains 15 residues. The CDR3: CASLPTRRGNYGYTF. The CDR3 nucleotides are TGTGCCAGCCTCCCGACCCGCCGAGGGAACTATGGCTACACCTTC.

In DNA form, the CDR3 reads TGCGCCAGCAGCTTTGGGACAGGGGCGAGTGAGCAGTTCTTC. This codes for CASSFGTGASEQFF. This chain joins TRBV5-1 and TRBJ2-1; 10 bases align to TRBD1. CDR3 size: 14 residues. The V gene's germline CDR1 is SGHRS and CDR2 YFSETQ. Unmatched junction bases numbered 5, after V lost 2 bases and J lost 9 bases.

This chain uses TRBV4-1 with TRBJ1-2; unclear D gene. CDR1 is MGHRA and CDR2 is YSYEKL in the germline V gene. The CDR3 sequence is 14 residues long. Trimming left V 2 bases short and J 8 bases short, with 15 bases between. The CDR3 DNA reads TGCGCCAGCAGCCAACCCCCCGCGGTGCGGGGCTACACCTTC. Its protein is CASSQPPAVRGYTF.

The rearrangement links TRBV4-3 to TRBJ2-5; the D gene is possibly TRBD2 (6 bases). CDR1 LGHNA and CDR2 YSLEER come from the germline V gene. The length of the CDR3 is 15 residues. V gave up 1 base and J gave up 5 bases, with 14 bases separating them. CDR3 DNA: TGCGCCAGCAGCCAAGGTGGACTACCCTCGGAGACCCAGTACTTC. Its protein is CASSQGGLPSETQYF.